Listed below are T cell receptor beta chains from one sample, sequenced in a study of blood T cell repertoires in COVID-19. TCRdb's copy holds only in-frame clones and misses some; the assay was immunoSEQ multiplex PCR. The table lists approximately 220,000 clones, around 82% of them singletons. Sequences were obtained from peripheral blood. The receptor source for this set is a woman aged 70-85 years with acute or convalescent COVID-19. Both conserved end residues are part of each CDR3. D genes are given only for firm matches. Clone size is shown for a subset of rows, as once, few, many or a class of expanded clone.

TRBV7-8,TRBD1,NA,TRBJ1-6,CASSQRATGVENSPLHF,TGTGCCAGCAGCCAAAGGGCCACAGGGGTAGAAAATTCACCCCTCCACTTT
TRBV2,TRBD1,NA,TRBJ1-2,CASRSGGYYGYTF,TGTGCCAGCAGGTCAGGGGGTTACTATGGCTACACCTTC
TRBV19,NA,NA,TRBJ2-3,CASRLVPTDTQYF,TGTGCCAGTCGGCTAGTCCCCACAGATACGCAGTATTTT
TRBV6-2/TRBV6-3,NA,few,TRBJ1-2,CASSYSGSRGYTF,TGTGCCAGCAGTTACTCCGGGTCGCGTGGCTACACCTTC
TRBV7-2,TRBD1,NA,TRBJ2-2,CASSAGQGGTGELFF,TGTGCCAGCAGCGCAGGACAGGGTGGCACCGGGGAGCTGTTTTTT
TRBV10-2,NA,NA,TRBJ1-2,CASSDAGRGYGYTF,TGCGCCAGCAGTGACGCGGGGCGGGGCTATGGCTACACCTTC
TRBV5-1,NA,NA,TRBJ1-1,CASSFAQGAEAFF,TGCGCCAGCAGCTTCGCACAGGGCGCTGAAGCTTTCTTT
TRBV20-1,NA,once,TRBJ2-5,CSASSDFRETQYF,TGCAGTGCTAGTAGCGATTTCCGAGAGACCCAGTACTTC
TRBV6-5,TRBD2,NA,TRBJ2-3,CASRHGGAGTDTQYF,TGTGCCAGCCGGCACGGGGGGGCCGGGACAGATACGCAGTATTTT
TRBV7-9,NA,once,TRBJ2-5,CASFEERARNPTQYF,TGTGCCAGCTTTGAAGAGAGGGCTAGGAACCCAACCCAGTACTTC
TRBV6-4,NA,NA,TRBJ1-2,CASSGLAGSNYGYTF,TGTGCCAGCAGTGGGTTGGCAGGATCTAACTATGGCTACACCTTC
TRBV6-2/TRBV6-3,TRBD2,NA,TRBJ2-7,CASSLLRGVGEQYF,TGTGCCAGCAGCTTACTACGGGGGGTCGGCGAGCAGTACTTC
TRBV4-1,TRBD1,NA,TRBJ1-5,CASSPRTGGNNQPQHF,TGCGCCAGCAGCCCTCGGACAGGGGGAAACAATCAGCCCCAGCATTTT
TRBV7-9,TRBD1,NA,TRBJ1-3,CASDRGPLSGNTIYF,TGTGCCAGTGACAGGGGACCTCTCTCTGGAAACACCATATATTTT
TRBV7-2,TRBD2,NA,TRBJ2-5,CASSLYPGLAGSETQYF,TGTGCCAGCAGCTTATATCCCGGACTAGCGGGGTCGGAGACCCAGTACTTC
TRBV5-1,NA,NA,TRBJ2-2,CASSLGSANTGELFF,TGCGCCAGCAGCTTGGGGTCAGCGAACACCGGGGAGCTGTTTTTT
TRBV5-1,NA,NA,TRBJ2-7,CASSRREAYEQYF,TGCGCCAGCAGCCGTCGGGAAGCCTACGAGCAGTACTTC
TRBV11-2,TRBD2,NA,TRBJ2-3,CASRPPGLSTDTQYF,TGTGCCAGCCGGCCGCCGGGACTATCCACAGATACGCAGTATTTT
TRBV7-5,NA,NA,TRBJ1-6,CARSLARQVVSDSPLHF,TGTGCCAGAAGCTTAGCTCGACAGGTAGTGAGCGATTCACCCCTCCACTTT
TRBV6-2/TRBV6-3,TRBD1,NA,TRBJ1-2,CASSVRDRTNYGYTF,TGTGCCAGCAGTGTCCGGGACAGGACTAACTATGGCTACACCTTC
TRBV29-1,TRBD2,NA,TRBJ2-3,CSAPASGVADTQYF,TGCAGCGCCCCGGCTAGCGGGGTCGCAGATACGCAGTATTTT
TRBV9,NA,NA,TRBJ1-4,CASSVDGGNEKLFF,TGTGCCAGCAGCGTAGATGGAGGGAATGAAAAACTGTTTTTT
TRBV18,NA,NA,TRBJ1-1,CASSPGRTPNTEAFF,TGTGCCAGCTCACCAGGCCGCACACCGAACACTGAAGCTTTCTTT
TRBV11-3,TRBD1,NA,TRBJ1-1,CASSEGQGRGTEAFF,TGTGCCAGCAGCGAAGGACAGGGTAGGGGAACTGAAGCTTTCTTT
TRBV11-2,NA,NA,TRBJ2-7,CASSPGGSLTGEQYF,TGTGCCAGCAGCCCTGGGGGGAGTTTGACGGGCGAGCAGTACTTC
TRBV7-9,TRBD1,NA,TRBJ1-1,CASSLAGGNTEAFF,TGTGCCAGCAGCTTGGCAGGGGGCAACACTGAAGCTTTCTTT
TRBV3-1/TRBV3-2,TRBD1,NA,TRBJ1-2,CASSPDRVYGYTF,TGTGCCAGCAGTCCGGACAGGGTCTATGGCTACACCTTC
TRBV12-3/TRBV12-4,NA,NA,TRBJ2-5,CASSSTRGTQYF,TGTGCCAGCAGTTCGACTAGGGGGACCCAGTACTTC
TRBV4-1,NA,NA,TRBJ1-2,CASSRPQGGSGYTF,TGCGCCAGCAGCCGCCCACAGGGCGGCAGTGGCTACACCTTC
TRBV6-1,NA,NA,TRBJ1-4,CASSEHGEGSWEKLFF,TGTGCCAGCAGTGAACACGGGGAGGGCAGCTGGGAAAAACTGTTTTTT